This TCR beta chain is from a study of breast tumors, draining lymph nodes, adjacent tissues. Notes on the study in general: Tumor repertoires ranked between lymph nodes and nontumor tissue in diversity, with V and J gene preferences. The data were judged consistent with most tumor T cells coming from lymph node and expanding in tumor. Luminal-like breast cancer showed significantly greater tumor-nontumor repertoire similarity than basal-like breast cancer did.

This clonotype came up many times. Its target is not known. The CDR3 is made up of 17 amino acids. Germline V gene lookup returns CDR1 MNHEY and CDR2 SVGEGT. The V gene end was trimmed by 4 bases and the J gene end by 1 base; junction bases not matched to a gene: 5. TCRdb ran MiXCR on the multiplex PCR reads and lists one entry per CDR3 protein. The sample yields over 60,000 distinct CDR3 sequences, around 52% seen once. The sequence was obtained from a female donor with breast cancer. Some clones in this sample may be carry-over from other donors' samples. Sequenced: breast tumor tissue. This chain uses TRBV6-2 or TRBV6-3 with TRBJ2-2; 11 bases line up with TRBD2. The CDR3 DNA reads as TGTGCCAGCAGTTCCCCGGGACTAGCGGAGAACACCGGGGAGCTGTTTTTT. It specifies CASSSPGLAENTGELFF.